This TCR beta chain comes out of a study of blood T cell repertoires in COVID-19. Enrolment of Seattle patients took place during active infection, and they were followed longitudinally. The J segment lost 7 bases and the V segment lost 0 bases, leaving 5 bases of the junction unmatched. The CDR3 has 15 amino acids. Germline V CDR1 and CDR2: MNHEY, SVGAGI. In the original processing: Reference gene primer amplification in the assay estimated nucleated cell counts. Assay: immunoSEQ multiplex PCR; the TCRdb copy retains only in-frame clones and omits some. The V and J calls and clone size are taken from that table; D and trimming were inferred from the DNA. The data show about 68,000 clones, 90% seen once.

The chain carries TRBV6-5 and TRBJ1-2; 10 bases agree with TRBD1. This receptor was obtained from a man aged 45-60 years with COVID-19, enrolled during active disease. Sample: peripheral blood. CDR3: CASSYSTTGGFGYTF. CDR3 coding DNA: TGTGCCAGCAGTTACTCGACGACAGGGGGCTTTGGCTACACCTTC.